The T cell receptor beta chain described here comes from a study of blood T cell repertoires in COVID-19. As for the study in general: The United States, Italy and Spain were the sources of the acute and convalescent COVID-19 samples.

The CDR3 contains 15 residues. V gave up 3 bases and J gave up 1 base, with 10 bases separating them. Germline loops: CDR1 MDHEN, CDR2 SYDVKM. Assay used: immunoSEQ multiplex PCR; TCRdb lists only in-frame clones, some missing. The repertoire holds some 270,000 clones, with 80% to 85% as singletons. Each recovered donor of Cohort 3 presented with two negative PCRs, clearance, or symptom resolution. J is TRBJ2-1 and V is TRBV28, with no clear D. Sequencing was performed on PBMCs or T cells enriched from blood (not recorded which). The sequence derives from a man between 50 and 59 years old who had recovered from COVID-19. CDR3 region: CASSLVARSYNEQFF. The CDR3 nucleotides are TGTGCCAGCAGTTTGGTAGCTCGGTCCTACAATGAGCAGTTCTTC.